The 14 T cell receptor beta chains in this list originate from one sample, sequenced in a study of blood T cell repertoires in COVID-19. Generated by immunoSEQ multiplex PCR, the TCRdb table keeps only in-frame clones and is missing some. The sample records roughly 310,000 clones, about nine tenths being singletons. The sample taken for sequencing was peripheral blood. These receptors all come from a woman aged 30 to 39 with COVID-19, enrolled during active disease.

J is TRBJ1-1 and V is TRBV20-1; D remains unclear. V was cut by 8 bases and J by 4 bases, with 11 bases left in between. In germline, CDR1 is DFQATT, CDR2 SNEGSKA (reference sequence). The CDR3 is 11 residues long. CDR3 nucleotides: TGCAGTACTCTCGAGGGCACTGAAGCTTTCTTT. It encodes CSTLEGTEAFF.

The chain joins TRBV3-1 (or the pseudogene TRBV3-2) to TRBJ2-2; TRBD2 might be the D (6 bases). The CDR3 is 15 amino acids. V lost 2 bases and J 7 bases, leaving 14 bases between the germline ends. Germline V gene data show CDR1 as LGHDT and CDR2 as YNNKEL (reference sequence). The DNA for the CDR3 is TGTGCCAGCAGCCAATCCGGTGCGGGAATCGGGGAGCTGTTTTTT. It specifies CASSQSGAGIGELFF.

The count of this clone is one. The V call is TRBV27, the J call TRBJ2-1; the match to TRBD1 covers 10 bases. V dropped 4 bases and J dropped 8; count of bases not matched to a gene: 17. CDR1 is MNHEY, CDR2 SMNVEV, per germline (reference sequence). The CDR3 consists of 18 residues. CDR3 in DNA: TGTGCCAGCAGTTCGATTATGGACAGGGGGAAAATAAGCTATGAGCAGTTCTTC. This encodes CASSSIMDRGKISYEQFF.

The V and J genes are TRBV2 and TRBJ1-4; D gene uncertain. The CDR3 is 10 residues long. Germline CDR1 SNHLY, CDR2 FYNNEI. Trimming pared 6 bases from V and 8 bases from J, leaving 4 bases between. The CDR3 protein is CASSMEKLFF. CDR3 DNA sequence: TGTGCCAGCAGCATGGAAAAACTGTTTTTT.

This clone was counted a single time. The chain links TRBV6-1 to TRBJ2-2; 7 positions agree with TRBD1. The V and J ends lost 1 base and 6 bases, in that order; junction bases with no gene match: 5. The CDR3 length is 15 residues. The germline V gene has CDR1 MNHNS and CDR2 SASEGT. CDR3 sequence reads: CASSEVQGISGELFF. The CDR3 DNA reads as TGTGCCAGCAGTGAAGTACAGGGGATTTCCGGGGAGCTGTTTTTT.

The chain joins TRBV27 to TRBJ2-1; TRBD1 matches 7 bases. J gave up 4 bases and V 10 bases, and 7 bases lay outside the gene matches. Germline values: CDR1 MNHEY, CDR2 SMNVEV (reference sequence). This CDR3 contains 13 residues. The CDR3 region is CATRDSLYNEQFF. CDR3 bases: TGTGCCACACGGGACAGTTTGTACAATGAGCAGTTCTTC.

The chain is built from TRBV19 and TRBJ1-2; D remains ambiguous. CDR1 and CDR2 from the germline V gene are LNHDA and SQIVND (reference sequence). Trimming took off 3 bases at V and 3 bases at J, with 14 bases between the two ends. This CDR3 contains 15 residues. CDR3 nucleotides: TGTGCCAGTAGTATCAGTCAGGAGGCGTACTATGGCTACACCTTC. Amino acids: CASSISQEAYYGYTF.

The DNA for the CDR3 is TGTGCCAGCAGCTTAGCGACAGGGGGCACTGAAGCTTTCTTT. Translated, it gives CASSLATGGTEAFF. J is TRBJ1-1 and V is TRBV11-2; 9 bases align to TRBD1. Germline CDR1 and CDR2: SGHAT and FQNNGV. The CDR3 runs to 14 residues. With V trimmed by 1 base and J by 4 bases, 1 base remained unmatched.

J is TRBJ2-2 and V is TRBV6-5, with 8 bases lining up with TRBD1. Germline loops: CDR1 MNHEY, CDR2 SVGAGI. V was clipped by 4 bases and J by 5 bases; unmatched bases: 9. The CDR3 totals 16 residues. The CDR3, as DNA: TGTGCCAGCAGTTCCCGGACAGGGTTGACAACCGGGGAGCTGTTTTTT. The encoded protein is CASSSRTGLTTGELFF.

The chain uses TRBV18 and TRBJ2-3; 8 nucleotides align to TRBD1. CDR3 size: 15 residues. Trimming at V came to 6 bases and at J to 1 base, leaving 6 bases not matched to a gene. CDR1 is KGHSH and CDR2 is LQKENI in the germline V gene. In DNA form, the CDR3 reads TGTGCCAGCTCCCAGGACAGGGAGGGCACAGATACGCAGTATTTT. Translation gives CASSQDREGTDTQYF.

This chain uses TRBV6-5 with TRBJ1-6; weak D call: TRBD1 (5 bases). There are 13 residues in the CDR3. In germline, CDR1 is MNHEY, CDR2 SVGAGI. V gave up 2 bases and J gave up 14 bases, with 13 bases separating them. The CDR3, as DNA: TGTGCCAGCAGTTACCCAGGGTTGAAGGCCCTCCACTTT. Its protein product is CASSYPGLKALHF.

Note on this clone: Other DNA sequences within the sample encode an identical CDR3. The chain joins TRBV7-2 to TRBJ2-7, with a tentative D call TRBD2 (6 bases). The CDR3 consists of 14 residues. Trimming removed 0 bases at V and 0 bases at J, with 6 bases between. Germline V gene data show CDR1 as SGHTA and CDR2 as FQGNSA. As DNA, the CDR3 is TGTGCCAGCAGCTTAGCGGGAGGCTCCTACGAGCAGTACTTC. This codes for CASSLAGGSYEQYF.

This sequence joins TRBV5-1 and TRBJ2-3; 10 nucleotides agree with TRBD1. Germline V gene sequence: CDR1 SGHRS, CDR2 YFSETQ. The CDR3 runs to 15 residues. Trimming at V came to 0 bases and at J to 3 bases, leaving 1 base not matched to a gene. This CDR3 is CASSLEDRGTDTQYF. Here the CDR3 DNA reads TGCGCCAGCAGCTTGGAGGACAGGGGGACAGATACGCAGTATTTT.

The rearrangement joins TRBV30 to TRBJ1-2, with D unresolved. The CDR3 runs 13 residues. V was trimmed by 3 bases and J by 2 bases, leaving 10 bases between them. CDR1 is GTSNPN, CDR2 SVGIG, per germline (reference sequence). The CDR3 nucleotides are TGTGCCTGGAGCCCCCAAGCGAACTATGGCTACACCTTC. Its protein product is CAWSPQANYGYTF.